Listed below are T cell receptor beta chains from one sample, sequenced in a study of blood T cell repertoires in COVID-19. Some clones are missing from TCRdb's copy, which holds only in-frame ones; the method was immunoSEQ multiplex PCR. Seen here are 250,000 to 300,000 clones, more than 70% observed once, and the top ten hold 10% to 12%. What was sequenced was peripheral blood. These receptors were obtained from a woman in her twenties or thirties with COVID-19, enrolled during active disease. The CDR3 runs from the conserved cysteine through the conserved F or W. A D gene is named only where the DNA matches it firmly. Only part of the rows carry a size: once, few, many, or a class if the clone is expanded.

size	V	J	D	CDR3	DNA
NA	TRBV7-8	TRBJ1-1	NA	CASSGQANTEAFF	TGTGCCAGCAGCGGTCAGGCGAACACTGAAGCTTTCTTT
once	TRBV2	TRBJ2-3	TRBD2	CASLSGRGGDTQYF	TGTGCCAGCCTGTCCGGGAGGGGGGGAGATACGCAGTATTTT
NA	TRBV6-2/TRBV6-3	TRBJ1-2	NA	CASSYSPPAKNYGYTF	TGTGCCAGCAGTTATTCACCGCCAGCGAAAAACTATGGCTACACCTTC
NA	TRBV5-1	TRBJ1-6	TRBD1	CASSLPGQDNSPLHF	TGCGCCAGCAGCTTACCGGGACAGGATAATTCACCCCTCCACTTT
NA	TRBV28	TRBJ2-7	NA	CASSEPLSSYEQYF	TGTGCCAGCAGTGAGCCTCTGAGCTCCTACGAGCAGTACTTC
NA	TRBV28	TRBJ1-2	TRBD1	CASSLIQGTGVDGYTF	TGTGCCAGCAGTCTTATCCAGGGGACAGGGGTCGATGGCTACACCTTC
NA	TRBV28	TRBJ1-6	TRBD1	CASSPQTGLGSPLHF	TGTGCCAGCAGTCCGCAGACAGGGTTAGGATCACCCCTCCACTTT
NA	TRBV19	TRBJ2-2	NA	CASRGARNTGELFF	TGTGCCAGTAGGGGGGCGCGAAACACCGGGGAGCTGTTTTTT
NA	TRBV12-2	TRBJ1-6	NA	CASRLNARGRGSPLHF	TGTGCAAGTCGCTTAAACGCGAGGGGGCGAGGTTCACCCCTCCACTTT
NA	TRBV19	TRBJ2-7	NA	CASSFSQGYEQYF	TGTGCCAGTAGTTTCTCTCAGGGATACGAGCAGTACTTC
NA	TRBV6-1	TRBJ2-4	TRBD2	CASSESASGRVGIQYF	TGTGCCAGCAGTGAATCGGCTAGCGGGAGAGTAGGCATTCAGTACTTC
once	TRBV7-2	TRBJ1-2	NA	CASSLEGDGYTF	TGTGCCAGCAGCTTAGAGGGGGATGGCTACACCTTC
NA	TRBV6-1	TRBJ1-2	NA	CASSEAQGPHYGYTF	TGTGCCAGCAGTGAAGCGCAGGGCCCACACTATGGCTACACCTTC
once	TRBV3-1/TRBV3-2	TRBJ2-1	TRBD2	CASSPTLAHVQFF	TGTGCCAGCAGCCCTACACTAGCGCACGTGCAGTTCTTC
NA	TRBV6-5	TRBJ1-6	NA	CASRSSGLHNSPLHF	TGTGCCAGCAGATCTTCAGGGTTACATAATTCACCCCTCCACTTT
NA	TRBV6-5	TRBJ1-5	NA	CASREGLSNQPQHF	TGTGCCAGCCGGGAGGGGCTTAGCAATCAGCCCCAGCATTTT
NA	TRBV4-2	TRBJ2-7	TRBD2	CASSATSLAGGYEQYF	TGTGCCAGCAGCGCGACCTCACTAGCGGGGGGATACGAGCAGTACTTC
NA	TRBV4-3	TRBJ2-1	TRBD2	CASSPGGEQFF	TGCGCCAGCAGCCCGGGGGGTGAGCAGTTCTTC
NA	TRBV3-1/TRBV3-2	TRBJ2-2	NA	CATGRYGQTNTGELFF	TGTGCCACCGGAAGATACGGACAGACGAACACCGGGGAGCTGTTTTTT
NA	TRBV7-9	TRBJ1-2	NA	CASSGSRDGYIF	TGTGCCAGCAGCGGCTCCAGGGATGGCTACATCTTC